What follows is one T cell receptor beta chain and its context. This receptor's antigen is unknown. Base qualities are not at hand, and no much larger clone is one base apart. These data originate in a study of response to subunit inactivated influenza vaccine (dated by TCRdb to about 2018). For the wider study: Deep quantitative T cell receptor repertoire profiling was used in the study to track responses to a trivalent subunit inactivated influenza vaccine.

Inclusive of the bounding cysteine and phenylalanine, the CDR3 is 16 residues long. The kept DNA is CDR3 alone, 48 bases in frame from the first base. V trim: 0 bases; J trim: 9 bases; unmatched bases: 6. CDR1 and CDR2 are drawn from the germline V gene: MNHEY, SVGEGT. Receptor libraries were prepared by RT-PCR. Sequencing was performed on an Illumina HiSeq 2500. TCRdb handled the public reads itself, with Q25 trimming in fastp and clone calling in MiXCR, and kept productive beta chains. All rows with the same CDR3 protein become a single entry with the most common DNA and genes. The sample records about 800,000 distinct CDR3 sequences, 21% of which are singletons. The ten largest clonotypes hold roughly 10% of the sample. The study at large found these results: The authors suggested that each seasonal influenza vaccination may recruit only a limited number of new T cells.

The sequence derives from a man between 45 and 60 years old who received an inactivated influenza vaccine. Donor details come from another sample of the same person, matched by shared clones. Here the chain combines TRBV6-2 or TRBV6-3 and TRBJ2-1, and TRBD2 matches 12 of the central bases. This specimen was PBMCs from blood, taken 5 days after vaccination. For the CDR3, the sequence is CASSYSTSGRKGEQFF. Here is the DNA: TGTGCCAGCAGTTACTCGACTAGCGGGAGAAAGGGTGAGCAGTTCTTC.